The rows below give T cell receptor beta chains drawn from one sample of a study of cytomegalovirus exposure and HLA in healthy donors. Here immunoSEQ multiplex PCR was the method, and the copy in TCRdb shows in-frame clones only, minus some. This table has about 140,000 clones, around four fifths appearing once. The source material was PBMCs. The receptors stem from a male donor in good health and CMV-seropositive. Both conserved end residues are part of each CDR3. The D gene is left open where the match is weak. Rows may omit the clone size; those that give it use once, few, many or a size class.

clone_size j_call v_call d_call cdr3_aa cdr3_nt
. TRBJ2-2 TRBV28 . CASRRQTGELFF TGTGCCAGCAGGAGACAAACCGGGGAGCTGTTTTTT
. TRBJ1-2 TRBV10-3 . CAISESMPPTANYGYTF TGTGCCATCAGTGAGTCTATGCCACCGACAGCTAACTATGGCTACACCTTC
. TRBJ2-5 TRBV10-3 TRBD2 CAISLTGGVGETQYF TGTGCCATCAGTCTCACCGGGGGGGTTGGGGAGACCCAGTACTTC
. TRBJ2-7 TRBV27 TRBD2 CASSFASGASYEQYF TGTGCCAGCAGTTTCGCTAGCGGGGCCTCCTACGAGCAGTACTTC
. TRBJ2-3 TRBV4-2 TRBD2 CASSQDPGLAGVTDTQYF TGTGCCAGCAGCCAAGATCCGGGACTAGCGGGGGTCACAGATACGCAGTATTTT
. TRBJ1-2 TRBV28 TRBD1 CASSLGYRGVGYTF TGTGCCAGCAGTTTGGGGTACAGGGGAGTTGGCTACACCTTC
. TRBJ2-5 TRBV2 TRBD1 CASRARQGGETQYF TGTGCCAGCAGGGCCCGACAGGGCGGGGAGACCCAGTACTTC
few TRBJ2-3 TRBV7-3 . CASSPNMADTQYF TGTGCCAGCAGCCCCAACATGGCAGATACGCAGTATTTT
. TRBJ2-7 TRBV11-2 . CASSLDNGLAYEQYF TGTGCCAGCAGCTTAGATAATGGGCTAGCGTACGAGCAGTACTTC
. TRBJ1-5 TRBV19 . CASRRTGRSNQPQHF TGTGCCAGTAGGAGAACAGGGCGGAGCAATCAGCCCCAGCATTTT
. TRBJ2-1 TRBV29-1 TRBD1 CSVGHDRGLEQFF TGCAGCGTTGGGCATGACAGGGGCCTTGAGCAGTTCTTC
. TRBJ1-2 TRBV7-3 . CASSPDRLSYGYTF TGTGCCAGCAGCCCCGACAGGCTCTCCTATGGCTACACCTTC
. TRBJ2-1 TRBV10-3 TRBD2 CAISDPLAGYNEQFF TGTGCCATCAGCGATCCACTAGCGGGGTACAATGAGCAGTTCTTC
. TRBJ1-5 TRBV4-2 . CASSQDLGRNQPQHF TGTGCCAGCAGCCAAGATCTAGGCAGAAATCAGCCCCAGCATTTT
. TRBJ1-3 TRBV7-9 . CASSLGGGESNTIYF TGTGCCAGCAGCTTAGGCGGGGGTGAATCAAACACCATATATTTT
. TRBJ2-7 TRBV6-5 TRBD1 CASSYDRAPHEQYF TGTGCCAGCAGTTATGACAGGGCCCCCCACGAGCAGTACTTC
few TRBJ2-3 TRBV9 . CASSVGGSTDTQYF TGTGCCAGCAGCGTAGGCGGGAGCACAGATACGCAGTATTTT
. TRBJ2-1 TRBV13 . CASSPQTGEGYNEQFF TGTGCCAGCAGCCCGCAGACCGGGGAAGGGTACAATGAGCAGTTCTTC
. TRBJ2-5 TRBV11-2 TRBD1 CASRYYDRGETQYF TGTGCCAGCAGATATTATGACAGGGGGGAGACCCAGTACTTC
. TRBJ1-6 TRBV10-2 TRBD1 CASKQGTGDSYNSPLHF TGCGCCAGCAAGCAGGGGACAGGGGATTCCTATAATTCACCCCTCCACTTT
. TRBJ2-7 TRBV4-1 TRBD1 CASSQPAGGRQGASLYEQYF TGCGCCAGCAGCCAACCCGCTGGGGGAAGACAGGGGGCATCGCTCTACGAGCAGTACTTC
. TRBJ2-1 TRBV6-5 . CASSSYRSSNEQFF TGTGCCAGCAGCTCATACCGTTCCAGCAATGAGCAGTTCTTC
. TRBJ1-5 TRBV28 TRBD1 CATLQGGGQPQHF TGTGCCACCCTACAGGGGGGAGGTCAGCCCCAGCATTTT
once TRBJ2-7 TRBV4-3 TRBD2 CASSPTGGSYEQYF TGCGCCAGCAGCCCCACGGGCGGGAGCTACGAGCAGTACTTC
. TRBJ2-2 TRBV7-2 . CASSFGGLPAFGELFF TGTGCCAGCAGCTTTGGGGGACTTCCCGCGTTCGGGGAGCTGTTTTTT
. TRBJ1-1 TRBV6-1 TRBD1 CASRRQGAENTEAFF TGTGCCAGCAGGAGGCAGGGGGCAGAGAACACTGAAGCTTTCTTT
few TRBJ1-5 TRBV27 . CASSLSGVNQPQHF TGTGCCAGCAGTTTGTCAGGGGTCAATCAGCCCCAGCATTTT
. TRBJ2-3 TRBV4-2 TRBD2 CASSQQPSGGAGDTQYF TGTGCCAGCAGCCAACAACCTAGCGGGGGGGCCGGAGATACGCAGTATTTT
. TRBJ2-5 TRBV7-9 . CSSSRGPAGALYQETQYF TGTTCCAGCAGCCGAGGGCCGGCGGGGGCCTTGTACCAAGAGACCCAGTACTTC
. TRBJ2-5 TRBV7-8 . CASSVQPVYQETQYF TGTGCCAGCAGCGTACAGCCTGTGTACCAAGAGACCCAGTACTTC
. TRBJ2-7 TRBV6-1 TRBD2 CASSEGLAASYEQYF TGTGCCAGCAGTGAAGGACTAGCGGCCTCCTACGAGCAGTACTTC
. TRBJ2-1 TRBV6-5 . CASSHDLSSYNEQFF TGTGCCAGCAGTCACGACTTGAGCTCCTACAATGAGCAGTTCTTC
. TRBJ2-1 TRBV5-5 TRBD1 CASSLDRGTYNEQFF TGTGCCAGCAGCTTGGACAGGGGGACCTACAATGAGCAGTTCTTC
. TRBJ2-7 TRBV7-2 TRBD2 CASSRTSGASYEQYF TGTGCCAGCAGCCGGACTAGCGGAGCGTCCTACGAGCAGTACTTC
. TRBJ1-2 TRBV11-2 . CASSLAFAGPALYGYTF TGTGCCAGCAGCTTAGCTTTCGCGGGTCCTGCCCTCTATGGCTACACCTTC
. TRBJ2-7 TRBV6-1 TRBD1 CATSRDRDHEQYF TGTGCCACTTCCCGGGACAGGGACCACGAGCAGTACTTC
. TRBJ2-7 TRBV9 . CASSNSGASSYEQYF TGTGCCAGCAGCAATAGCGGAGCGAGCTCCTACGAGCAGTACTTC
. TRBJ2-2 TRBV11-2 TRBD1 CASSSGQGPDTGELFF TGTGCCAGCAGCTCCGGACAGGGTCCGGACACCGGGGAGCTGTTTTTT
. TRBJ1-2 TRBV15 . CATSSGQSGYTF TGTGCCACCAGCAGCGGACAGTCCGGCTACACCTTC
. TRBJ1-5 TRBV6-4 . CASSEQGGQPQHF TGTGCCAGCAGTGAGCAGGGCGGTCAGCCCCAGCATTTT
. TRBJ1-5 TRBV5-6 . CASSAGGGYQPQHF TGTGCCAGCAGCGCGGGCGGGGGGTATCAGCCCCAGCATTTT
. TRBJ2-7 TRBV6-5 TRBD2 CASSYSGLADSYEQYF TGTGCCAGCAGTTACTCAGGGCTAGCGGACTCCTACGAGCAGTACTTC
few TRBJ2-1 TRBV27 TRBD2 CASSFLAGGYNEQFF TGTGCCAGCAGTTTCCTAGCGGGGGGATATAATGAGCAGTTCTTC
. TRBJ2-7 TRBV6-1 . CASSEFAGPPYEQYF TGTGCCAGCAGTGAATTTGCGGGACCCCCCTACGAGCAGTACTTC
. TRBJ1-2 TRBV19 TRBD1 CASSPGNRGLNGYTF TGTGCCAGTAGTCCTGGGAACAGGGGGCTCAATGGCTACACCTTC
. TRBJ2-1 TRBV19 . CASSMRPSSYNEQFF TGTGCCAGTAGTATGAGGCCTAGCTCCTACAATGAGCAGTTCTTC
. TRBJ2-7 TRBV6-1 . CASSIRAETYEQYF TGTGCCAGCAGCATCAGAGCGGAGACCTACGAGCAGTACTTC
. TRBJ2-3 TRBV28 TRBD1 CASSSRLGQGAADTQYF TGTGCCAGCAGTTCCAGATTGGGACAGGGGGCTGCAGATACGCAGTATTTT
. TRBJ2-7 TRBV7-2 . CASRSLGGTAAYEQYF TGTGCCAGCAGGAGCTTGGGCGGGACAGCAGCCTACGAGCAGTACTTC
. TRBJ2-1 TRBV6-5 . CASRSRDFSYNEQFF TGTGCCAGCAGGTCACGGGACTTCTCCTACAATGAGCAGTTCTTC
. TRBJ2-5 TRBV5-4 TRBD2 CASTRYRPSGGMGETQYF TGTGCCAGCACCCGTTATCGGCCTAGCGGGGGAATGGGAGAGACCCAGTACTTC
. TRBJ2-1 TRBV29-1 TRBD2 CSVVEASGSSGASYNEQFF TGCAGCGTTGTAGAGGCTAGCGGGAGTTCGGGGGCCTCCTACAATGAGCAGTTCTTC
. TRBJ2-7 TRBV7-8 TRBD2 CASSGGLAGVGEQYF TGTGCCAGCAGCGGGGGACTAGCGGGAGTCGGCGAGCAGTACTTC
. TRBJ2-7 TRBV7-2 . CASSLSGSPPVGLYEQYF TGTGCCAGCAGCTTAAGCGGGTCCCCCCCGGTGGGGCTCTACGAGCAGTACTTC
. TRBJ1-2 TRBV9 . CASSVGQGMNYGYTF TGTGCCAGCAGCGTAGGCCAGGGCATGAACTATGGCTACACCTTC
. TRBJ1-2 TRBV5-4 . CASSPPAREGGYTF TGTGCCAGCAGCCCGCCGGCACGGGAGGGCGGCTACACCTTC
. TRBJ1-5 TRBV6-1 . CASQDSRGQPQHF TGTGCCAGCCAAGACAGTAGGGGACAGCCCCAGCATTTT